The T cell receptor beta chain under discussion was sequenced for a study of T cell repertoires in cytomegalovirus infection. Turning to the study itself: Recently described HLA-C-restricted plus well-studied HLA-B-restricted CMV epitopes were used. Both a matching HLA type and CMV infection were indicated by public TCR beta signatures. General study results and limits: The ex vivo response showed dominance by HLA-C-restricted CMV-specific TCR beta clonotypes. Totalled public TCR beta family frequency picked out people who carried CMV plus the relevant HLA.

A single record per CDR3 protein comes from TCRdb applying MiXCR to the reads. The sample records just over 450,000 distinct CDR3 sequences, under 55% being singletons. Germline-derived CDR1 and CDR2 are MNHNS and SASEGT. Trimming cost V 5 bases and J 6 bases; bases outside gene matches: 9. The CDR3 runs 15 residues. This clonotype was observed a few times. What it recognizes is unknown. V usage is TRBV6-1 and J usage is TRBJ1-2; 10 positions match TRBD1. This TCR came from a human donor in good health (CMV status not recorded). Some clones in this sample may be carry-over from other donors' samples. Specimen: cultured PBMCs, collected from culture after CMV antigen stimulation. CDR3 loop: CASSPEGQGIDGYTF. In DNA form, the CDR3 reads TGTGCCAGCAGTCCAGAGGGACAGGGGATAGATGGCTACACCTTC.